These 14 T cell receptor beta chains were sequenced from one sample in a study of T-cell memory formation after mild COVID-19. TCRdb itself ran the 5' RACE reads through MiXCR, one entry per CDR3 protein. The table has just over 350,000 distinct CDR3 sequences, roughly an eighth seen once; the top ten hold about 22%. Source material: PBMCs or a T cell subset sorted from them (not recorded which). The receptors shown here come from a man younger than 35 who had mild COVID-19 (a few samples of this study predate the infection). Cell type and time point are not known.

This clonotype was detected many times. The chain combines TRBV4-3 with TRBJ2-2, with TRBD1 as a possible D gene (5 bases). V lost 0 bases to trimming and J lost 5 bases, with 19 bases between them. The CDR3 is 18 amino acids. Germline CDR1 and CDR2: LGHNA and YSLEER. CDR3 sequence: CASSQDGAGLLSTGELFF. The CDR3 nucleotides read TGCGCCAGCAGCCAAGACGGTGCAGGGCTTCTCAGTACCGGGGAGCTGTTTTTT.

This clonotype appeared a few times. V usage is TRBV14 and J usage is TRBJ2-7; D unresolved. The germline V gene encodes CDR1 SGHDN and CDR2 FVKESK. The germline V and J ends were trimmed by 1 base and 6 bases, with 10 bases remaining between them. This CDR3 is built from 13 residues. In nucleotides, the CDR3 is TGTGCCAGCAGCCAAGTTATCTACGGCGAGCAGTACGTC. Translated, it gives CASSQVIYGEQYV.

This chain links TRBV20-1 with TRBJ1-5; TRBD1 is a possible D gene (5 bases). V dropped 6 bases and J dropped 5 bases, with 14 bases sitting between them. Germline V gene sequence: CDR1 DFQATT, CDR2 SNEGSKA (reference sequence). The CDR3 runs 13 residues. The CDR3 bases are TGCAGTGCCCGGATTGGGGGATATCAGCCCCAGCATTTT. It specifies CSARIGGYQPQHF.

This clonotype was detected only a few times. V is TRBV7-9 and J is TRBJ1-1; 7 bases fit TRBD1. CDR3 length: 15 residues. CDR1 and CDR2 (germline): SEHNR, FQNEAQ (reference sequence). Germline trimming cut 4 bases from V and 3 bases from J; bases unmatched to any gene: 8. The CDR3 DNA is TGTGCCAGCAGCTACCGACAGGGACGGGACACTGAAGCTTTCTTT. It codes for CASSYRQGRDTEAFF.

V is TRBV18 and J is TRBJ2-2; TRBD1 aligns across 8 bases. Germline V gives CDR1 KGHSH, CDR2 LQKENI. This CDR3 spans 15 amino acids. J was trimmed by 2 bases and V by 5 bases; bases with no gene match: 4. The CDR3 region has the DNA TGTGCCAGCTCATGGGGACAGGCTAACACCGGGGAGCTGTTTTTT. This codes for CASSWGQANTGELFF. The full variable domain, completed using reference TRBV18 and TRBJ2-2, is NAGVMQNPRHLVRRRGQEARLRCSPMKGHSHVYWYRQLPEEGLKFMVYLQKENIIDESGMPKERFSAEFPKEGPSILRIQQVVRGDSAAYFCASSWGQANTGELFFGEGSRLTVL.

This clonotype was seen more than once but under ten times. This CDR3 reads CASSWTGRSTDTQYF. The CDR3 DNA sequence: TGCGCCAGCAGCTGGACAGGGAGGAGCACAGATACGCAGTATTTT. The chain carries TRBV5-1 and TRBJ2-3; TRBD1 matches at 8 bases. The CDR3 extends over 15 amino acids. Germline values: CDR1 SGHRS, CDR2 YFSETQ. With V trimmed by 3 bases and J by 0 bases, 3 bases remained unmatched.

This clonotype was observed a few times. This CDR3 is CASSQRSTSLYGYTF. In DNA, the CDR3 is TGTGCCAGCAGCCAAAGATCGACCTCACTTTATGGCTACACCTTC. This chain joins TRBV14 and TRBJ1-2; D uncertain. This CDR3 has 15 amino acids. Germline loops: CDR1 SGHDN, CDR2 FVKESK. The V gene lost 2 bases and the J gene lost 5 bases, with 15 bases spanning the gap. Supplemented by reference TRBV14 and TRBJ1-2, the full variable domain reads EAGVTQFPSHSVIEKGQTVTLRCDPISGHDNLYWYRRVMGKEIKFLLHFVKESKQDESGMPNNRFLAERTGGTYSTLKVQPAELEDSGVYFCASSQRSTSLYGYTFGSGTRLTVV.

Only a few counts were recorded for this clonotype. CDR3 in amino acids: CASSFTGDEQYV. In DNA form, the CDR3 reads TGTGCCAGCAGCTTTACAGGGGACGAGCAGTACGTC. V gene TRBV5-6 combines with J gene TRBJ2-7; 7 bases fit TRBD1. This CDR3 is 12 amino acids long. The V and J ends lost 2 bases and 5 bases, in that order; junction bases with no gene match: 1. The V gene's germline CDR1 is SGHDT and CDR2 YYEEEE.

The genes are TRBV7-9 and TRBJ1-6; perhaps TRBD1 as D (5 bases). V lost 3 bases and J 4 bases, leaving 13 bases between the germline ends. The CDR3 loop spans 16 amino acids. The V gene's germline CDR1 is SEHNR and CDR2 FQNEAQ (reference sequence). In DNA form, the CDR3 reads TGTGCCAGCAGCTTGGACGACGGGACGTATAATTCACCCCTCCACTTT. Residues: CASSLDDGTYNSPLHF.

CDR3 bases: TGCAGTGCTAAAAACAGGGTTGCGGTTGGCTACACCTTC. It yields the protein CSAKNRVAVGYTF. The chain combines TRBV20-1 with TRBJ1-2, with a tentative D call TRBD1 (6 bases). Germline V CDR1 and CDR2: DFQATT, SNEGSKA (reference sequence). The CDR3 extends over 13 amino acids. V shed 4 bases and J shed 7 bases, with 16 bases lying between them.

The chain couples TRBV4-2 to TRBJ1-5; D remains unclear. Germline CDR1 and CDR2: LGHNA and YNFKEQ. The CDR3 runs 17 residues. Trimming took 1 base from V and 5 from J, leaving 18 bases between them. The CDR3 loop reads CASSQVDSIGVDQPQHF. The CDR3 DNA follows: TGTGCCAGCAGCCAAGTCGATAGTATCGGGGTGGATCAGCCCCAGCATTTT.

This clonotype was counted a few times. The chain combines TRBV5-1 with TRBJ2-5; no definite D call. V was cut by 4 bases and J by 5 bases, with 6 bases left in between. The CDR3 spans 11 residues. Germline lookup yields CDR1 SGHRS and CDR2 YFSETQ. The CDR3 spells CASSMTETQYF. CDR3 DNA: TGCGCCAGCAGCATGACGGAGACCCAGTACTTC.

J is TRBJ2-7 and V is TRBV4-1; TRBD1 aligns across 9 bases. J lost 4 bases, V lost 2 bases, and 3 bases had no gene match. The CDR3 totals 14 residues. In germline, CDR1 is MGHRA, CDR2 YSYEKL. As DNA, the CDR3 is TGCGCCAGCAGCCAAACGGGACAGGGTTACGAGCAGTACTTC. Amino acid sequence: CASSQTGQGYEQYF.

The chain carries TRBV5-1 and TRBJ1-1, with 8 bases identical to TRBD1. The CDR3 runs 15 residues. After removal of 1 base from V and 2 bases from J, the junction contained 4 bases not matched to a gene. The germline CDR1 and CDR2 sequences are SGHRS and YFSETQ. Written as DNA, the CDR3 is TGCGCCAGCAGCTTGTTCCCAGGGGGCAACACTGAAGCTTTCTTT. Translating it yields CASSLFPGGNTEAFF.